The 2 T cell receptor beta chains below all came from one sample that was sequenced in a study of cytomegalovirus exposure and HLA in healthy donors. Both 60 Vbeta primers and 13 Jbeta primers went into the PCR. Profiled with immunoSEQ multiplex PCR; TCRdb holds only in-frame clones, not every one. The profile covers about 180,000 clones, with roughly 78% appearing a single time and around 1.9% taken by the ten largest. Material for sequencing was PBMCs. All receptors derive from a woman between 25 and 40 years old in good health and CMV-seronegative.

This chain links TRBV19 with TRBJ2-2; a weak D match, TRBD2 (6 bases). Trimming took off 3 bases at V and 4 bases at J, with 18 bases between the two ends. CDR3 size: 17 residues. Per germline, CDR1 LNHDA and CDR2 SQIVND (reference sequence). The CDR3 loop reads CASSIVGGAGATGELFF. In DNA form, the CDR3 reads TGTGCCAGTAGTATTGTAGGCGGGGCTGGTGCCACCGGGGAGCTGTTTTTT.

The V and J genes are TRBV7-2 and TRBJ2-7; D might be TRBD1 (5 bases). Germline CDR1 is SGHTA and CDR2 is FQGNSA. Trimming took 1 base from V and 5 from J, leaving 12 bases between them. CDR3 length: 14 amino acids. CDR3 region: CASSLGRRADEQYF. The CDR3, as DNA: TGTGCCAGCAGCTTAGGCCGCAGGGCCGACGAGCAGTACTTC.